What follows is one T cell receptor beta chain and its context. Its specificity is unknown. The CDR3 covers 15 residues. Deletions cut 1 base from V and 5 bases from J, with 12 bases between. CDR1 and CDR2 from the germline V gene are SGHRS and YFSETQ. The data are from a study of cytomegalovirus exposure and HLA in healthy donors. General study points: V- and J-gene trimming of TCR beta was linked (in a later analysis) to a missense DCLRE1C variant.

PCR used 60 Vbeta primers and 13 Jbeta primers. Assay used: immunoSEQ multiplex PCR; TCRdb lists only in-frame clones, some missing. Of around 150,000 clones listed, 76% are singletons. Sequenced: PBMCs. The genes are TRBV5-1 and TRBJ2-2; TRBD1 might be the D (6 bases). This clonotype was obtained from a female donor in good health and CMV-seropositive. CDR3 region: CASSLLTGITGELFF. The CDR3 nucleotides are TGCGCCAGCAGCTTGTTAACAGGGATAACCGGGGAGCTGTTTTTT.